A single sample is the source of the 10 T cell receptor beta chains below, sequenced in a study of pediatric ulcerative colitis (dated by TCRdb to about 2019). Library preparation was by the immunoSEQ multiplex PCR assay. The clones in this table, taken by TCRdb from immuneACCESS, are in-frame only. Not every clone is retained; where verified, under half of the shortfall comes from an unresolved V gene, and the cause of the rest is unknown. The sample table contains about 34,000 clones; only one count was recorded for around 75% of them. Around 9.1% of the sample goes to the ten largest clones. During colonoscopy, one to two pinch biopsies were obtained from the rectum for research. Sequencing was done on a sample of gut tissue. The source is a boy younger than 18 with severe ulcerative colitis.

The J gene is TRBJ1-5, the V gene TRBV10-2; D remains ambiguous. Per germline, CDR1 WSHSY and CDR2 SAAADI. The CDR3 sequence is 12 residues long. V dropped 3 bases and J dropped 4 bases, with 4 bases sitting between them. This CDR3 reads CASSDGNQPQHF. CDR3 DNA: TGCGCCAGCAGTGACGGAAATCAGCCCCAGCATTTT.

The chain couples TRBV28 to TRBJ2-6; D uncertain. CDR3 length equals 12 residues. Germline CDR1 MDHEN, CDR2 SYDVKM. Trimming shortened V by 7 bases and J by 5 bases, and 6 bases separated the two germline ends. CDR3 in amino acids: CASTSWANVLTF. The DNA of the CDR3 is TGTGCCAGCACCTCATGGGCCAACGTCCTGACTTTC.

Regarding this clone: This sample includes further DNA sequences coding for the same CDR3. The chain couples TRBV5-1 to TRBJ1-1; the D gene is possibly TRBD1 (5 bases). Trimming took 1 base from V and 2 from J, leaving 9 bases between them. Germline lookup yields CDR1 SGHRS and CDR2 YFSETQ. The CDR3 has 14 amino acids. The CDR3 DNA reads TGCGCCAGCAGCTTGCGGGACCGCAACACTGAAGCTTTCTTT. Its translation is CASSLRDRNTEAFF.

This chain uses TRBV12-5 with TRBJ1-1; D remains unclear. The CDR3 extends over 15 amino acids. Trimming pared 1 base from V and 1 base from J, leaving 10 bases between. The germline CDR1 and CDR2 sequences are LGHNT and FRNRAP. Written as DNA, the CDR3 is TGTGCTAGTGGTTTGGGGCTAGAAGAGAACACTGAAGCTTTCTTT. The encoded protein is CASGLGLEENTEAFF.

The gene calls are TRBV5-4 and TRBJ2-7; the match to TRBD1 covers 10 bases. Germline CDR1 reads SGHNT; CDR2 reads YYREEE (reference sequence). CDR3 length: 15 amino acids. V dropped 2 bases and J dropped 7; count of bases not matched to a gene: 9. The chain's CDR3 is CASSLLGQGRREQYF. CDR3 in DNA: TGTGCCAGCAGCTTATTGGGACAGGGGAGGAGGGAGCAGTACTTC.

Concerning this clone: The identical CDR3 is also encoded by other nucleotide sequences in the sample. The V and J genes are TRBV7-8 and TRBJ1-4, with D hard to call. The CDR3 extends over 14 amino acids. From germline, CDR1 is SGHVS and CDR2 FQNEAQ. The V end lost 2 bases, the J end lost 0 bases, and 4 bases lay between the germline ends. CDR3 sequence: CASSLTATNEKLFF. The CDR3 DNA follows: TGTGCCAGCAGCTTAACAGCAACTAATGAAAAACTGTTTTTT.

Only a few counts were recorded for this clone. V usage is TRBV6-5 and J usage is TRBJ1-4, with D possibly matching TRBD1 (5 bases). V was cut by 6 bases and J by 4 bases, with 9 bases left in between. Looked up from germline, CDR1 is MNHEY and CDR2 is SVGAGI. The CDR3 consists of 13 residues. CDR3 DNA sequence: TGTGCCAGCAGCCAGGGACGTAATGAAAAACTGTTTTTT. It translates to CASSQGRNEKLFF.

The CDR3 bases are TGTGCCAGCAGCTTAACACGAGCCGGGGGAGCGAATGAGCAGTTCTTC. It codes for CASSLTRAGGANEQFF. This chain links TRBV6-6 with TRBJ2-1; TRBD2 might be the D (6 bases). V lost 6 bases to trimming and J lost 7 bases, with 22 bases between them. CDR3 length: 16 residues. Per the germline V gene, CDR1 is MNHNY and CDR2 is SVGAGI (reference sequence).

This clone was recorded a few times. The CDR3 sequence is CASSPRAGYEKLFF. CDR3 bases: TGTGCCAGCTCACCACGGGCAGGATATGAAAAACTGTTTTTT. V gene TRBV18 combines with J gene TRBJ1-4; D is undetermined. Between the trimmed V and J ends, which lost 1 base and 6 bases, there was a span of 9 bases. Germline CDR1 and CDR2: KGHSH and LQKENI. The CDR3 has 14 amino acids.

This clone is labeled large. The same CDR3 arises from other DNA sequences in this sample as well. The chain joins TRBV7-9 to TRBJ1-1; D is uncertain. This CDR3 region has 11 residues. Trimming took off 4 bases at V and 4 bases at J, with 4 bases between the two ends. CDR1 SEHNR and CDR2 FQNEAQ come from the germline V gene (reference sequence). In DNA form, the CDR3 reads TGTGCCAGCAGCTCTTCCACTGAAGCTTTCTTT. This encodes CASSSSTEAFF.